What follows describes a single TCR beta chain. As yet, its antigen is unknown. TCRdb keeps only in-frame clones here, not all; method: immunoSEQ multiplex PCR. Of some 100,000 clones listed, 90% were seen once; the top ten hold 1.3%. This record belongs to a study of T cell responses to AZD1222 COVID-19 vaccine. As for the study in general: Second-dose recipients at about 4 or about 12 weeks were treated as one pooled group. Findings of the study overall: Regions left unmutated in variants are reportedly the target of nearly half of spike-specific TCRs. Clonal diversity may have been underestimated, and the donors were mostly white British, with more females than males. Sampling captured repertoires only after the peak T cell response.

The germline gives CDR1 LNHDA, CDR2 SQIVND (reference sequence). Between the trimmed V and J ends, which lost 5 bases and 4 bases, there was a span of 14 bases. The CDR3 covers 14 residues. The specimen was peripheral blood, collected on day 0 of AZD1222 vaccination. This clonotype was sampled from an adult in good health. The J gene is TRBJ1-2, the V gene TRBV19; D is unclear. The CDR3 loop reads CASSAIPRGYGYTF. The CDR3, as DNA: TGTGCCAGTAGTGCTATCCCCAGAGGCTATGGCTACACCTTC.